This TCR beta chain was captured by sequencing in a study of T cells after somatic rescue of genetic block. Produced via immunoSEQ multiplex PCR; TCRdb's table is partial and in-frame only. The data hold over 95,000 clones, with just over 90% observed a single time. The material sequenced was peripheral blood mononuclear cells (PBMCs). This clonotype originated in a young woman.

CDR3 nucleotide sequence: TGTGCCAGCAGCCCCCTAGCGGGGGGCCTAAGAGAGACCCAGTACTTC. Its protein is CASSPLAGGLRETQYF. The V call is TRBV9, the J call TRBJ2-5; 11 bases are a match to TRBD2. The V gene's germline CDR1 is SGDLS and CDR2 YYNGEE. Trimming cost V 4 bases and J 4 bases; bases outside gene matches: 9. The CDR3 loop spans 16 amino acids.